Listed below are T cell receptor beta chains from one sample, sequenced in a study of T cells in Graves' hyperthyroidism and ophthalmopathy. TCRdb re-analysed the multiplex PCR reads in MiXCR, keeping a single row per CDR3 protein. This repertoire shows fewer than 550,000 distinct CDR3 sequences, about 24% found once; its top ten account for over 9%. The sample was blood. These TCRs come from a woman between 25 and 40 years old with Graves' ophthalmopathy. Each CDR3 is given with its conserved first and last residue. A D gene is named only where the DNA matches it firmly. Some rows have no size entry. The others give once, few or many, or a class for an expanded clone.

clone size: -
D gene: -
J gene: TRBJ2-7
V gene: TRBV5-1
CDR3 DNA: TGCGCCAGCAGCTTGGACGGGACGGATCCCTACGAGCAGTACTTC
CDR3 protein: CASSLDGTDPYEQYF

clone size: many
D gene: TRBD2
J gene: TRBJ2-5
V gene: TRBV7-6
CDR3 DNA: TGTGCCAGCAGCTTTCTGAGCGGGGGGGCATCAGAGACCCAGTACTTC
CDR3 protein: CASSFLSGGASETQYF

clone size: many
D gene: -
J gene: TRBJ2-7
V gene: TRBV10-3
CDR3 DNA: TGTGCCATCAGTGCGGTAGCCTACGAGCAGTACTTC
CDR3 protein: CAISAVAYEQYF

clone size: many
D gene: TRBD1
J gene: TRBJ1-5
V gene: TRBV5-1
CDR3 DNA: TGCGCCAGCAGCTTGAACCCGACAGGGGTTAATCAGCCCCAGCATTTT
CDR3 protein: CASSLNPTGVNQPQHF

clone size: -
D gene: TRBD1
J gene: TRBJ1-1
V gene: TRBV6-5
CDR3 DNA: TGTGCCAGCAGTTCGTCAGGGGGGGGCCCTGAAGCTTTCTTT
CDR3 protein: CASSSSGGGPEAFF

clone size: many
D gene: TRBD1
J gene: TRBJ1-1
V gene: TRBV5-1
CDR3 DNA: TGCGCCAGCAGCGGACAGGGATCGGACACTGAAGCTTTCTTT
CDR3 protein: CASSGQGSDTEAFF

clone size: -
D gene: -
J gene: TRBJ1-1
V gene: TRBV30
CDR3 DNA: TGTGCCTGGAGTGTGGTGTATGAAGCTTTCTTT
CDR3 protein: CAWSVVYEAFF

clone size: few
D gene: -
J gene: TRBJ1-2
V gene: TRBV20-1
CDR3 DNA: TGCAGTGCTAGAGTCCGACAGGCACCCAGTGGCTACACCTTC
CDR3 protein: CSARVRQAPSGYTF

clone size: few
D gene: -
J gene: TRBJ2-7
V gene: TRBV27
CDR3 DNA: TGTGCCAGCAGTCTCAGGGGGGCTCTCTACGAGCAGTACTTC
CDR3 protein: CASSLRGALYEQYF

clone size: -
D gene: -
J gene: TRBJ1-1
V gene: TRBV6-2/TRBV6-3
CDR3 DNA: TGTGCCAGCAGTCTGGGTCACTCTAACACTGAATCTTTCTTT
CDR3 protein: CASSLGHSNTESFF

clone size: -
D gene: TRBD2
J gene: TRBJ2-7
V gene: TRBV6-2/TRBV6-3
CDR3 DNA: TGTGCCAGCAGCGAGACATTAGCGGGGGGATTTTACGAGCAGTACTTC
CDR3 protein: CASSETLAGGFYEQYF

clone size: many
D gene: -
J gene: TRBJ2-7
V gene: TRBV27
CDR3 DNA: TGTGCCAGCGCCTCCGGGTCGAGCTCCTACGAGCAGTACTTC
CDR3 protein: CASASGSSSYEQYF

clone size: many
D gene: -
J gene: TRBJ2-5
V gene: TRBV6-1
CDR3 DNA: TGTGCCAGGGGACGCTACCAAGAGACCCAGTACTTC
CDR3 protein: CARGRYQETQYF

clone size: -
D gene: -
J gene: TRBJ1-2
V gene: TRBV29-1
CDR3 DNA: TGCAGCGTTGACACGGGATTTTATGGCTACACCTTC
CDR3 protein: CSVDTGFYGYTF

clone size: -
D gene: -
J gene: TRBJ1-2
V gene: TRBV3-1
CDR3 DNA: TGTGCCAGCAGCCCACACCCAGGGATCTATGGCTACACCTTC
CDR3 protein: CASSPHPGIYGYTF

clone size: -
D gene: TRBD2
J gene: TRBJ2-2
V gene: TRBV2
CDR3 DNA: TGTGCCAGCAGAGTGGGACTAGCGGATTACACCGGGGAGCTGTTTTTT
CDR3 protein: CASRVGLADYTGELFF

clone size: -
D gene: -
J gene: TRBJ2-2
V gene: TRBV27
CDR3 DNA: TGTGCCAGCAGTCCCTCGATCATGAACACCGGGGAGCTGTTTTTT
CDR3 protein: CASSPSIMNTGELFF

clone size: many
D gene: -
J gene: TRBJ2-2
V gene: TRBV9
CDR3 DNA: TGTGCCAGCAGCGTAGGGGGTGGCACCGGGGAGCTGTTTTTT
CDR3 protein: CASSVGGGTGELFF

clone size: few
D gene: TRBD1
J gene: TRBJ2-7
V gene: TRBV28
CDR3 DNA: TGTGCCAGCACCCCCGACAGGGACGAGCAGTACTTC
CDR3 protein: CASTPDRDEQYF

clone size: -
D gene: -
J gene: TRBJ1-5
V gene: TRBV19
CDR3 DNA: TGTGCCAGTACCACAGGGTTCGGGGGAAGCAATCAGCCCCAGCATTTT
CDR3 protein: CASTTGFGGSNQPQHF

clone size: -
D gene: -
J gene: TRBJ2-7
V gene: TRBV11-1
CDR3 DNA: TGTGCCAGCAGCCTATCCCCTTCCGGTGGTCTTAATTCCTACGAGCAGTACTTC
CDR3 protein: CASSLSPSGGLNSYEQYF

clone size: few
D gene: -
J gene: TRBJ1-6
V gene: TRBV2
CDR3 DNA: TGTGCCAGCAGTCCGGGAGCATCACCCCTCCACTTT
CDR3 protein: CASSPGASPLHF

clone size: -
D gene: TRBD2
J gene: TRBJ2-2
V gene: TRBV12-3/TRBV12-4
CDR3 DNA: TGTGCCAGCAGCGGAACTAGCGGGAGTTCTGGGGAGCTGTTTTTT
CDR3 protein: CASSGTSGSSGELFF

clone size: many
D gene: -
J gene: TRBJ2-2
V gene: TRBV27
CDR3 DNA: TGTGCCAGCAGTAGGGCAGGGGGGGGTAATGCCGGGGAGCTGTTTTTT
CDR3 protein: CASSRAGGGNAGELFF

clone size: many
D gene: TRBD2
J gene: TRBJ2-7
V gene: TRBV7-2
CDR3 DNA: TGTGCCAGCAGCTTAGCGGCTAGCGGGGCAGTCTACGAGCAGTACTTC
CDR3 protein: CASSLAASGAVYEQYF

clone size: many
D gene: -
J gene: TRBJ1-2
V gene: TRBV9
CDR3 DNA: TGTGCCAGCAGCGCTTTCACCGGGACGGACCTCTATGGCTACACCTTC
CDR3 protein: CASSAFTGTDLYGYTF

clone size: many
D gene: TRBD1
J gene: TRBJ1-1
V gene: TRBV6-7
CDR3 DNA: TGTGCCAGCAGTCAGGACAGGGGTAATCGAGCTTTCTTT
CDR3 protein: CASSQDRGNRAFF

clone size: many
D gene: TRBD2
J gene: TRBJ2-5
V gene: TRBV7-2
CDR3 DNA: TGTGCCAGCAGCACGCGACTAGCGGGGGGTTTTGAGACCCAGTACTTC
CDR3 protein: CASSTRLAGGFETQYF

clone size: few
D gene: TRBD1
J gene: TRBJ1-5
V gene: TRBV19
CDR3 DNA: TGTGCCAGTAGTAGCGGGACAGGGAGGCTTCAGCCCCAGCATTTT
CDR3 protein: CASSSGTGRLQPQHF

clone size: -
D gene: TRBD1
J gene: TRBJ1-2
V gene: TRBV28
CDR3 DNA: TGTGCCAGCAGCCCAGGCAGGGGGCCTGGCTACACCTTC
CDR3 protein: CASSPGRGPGYTF

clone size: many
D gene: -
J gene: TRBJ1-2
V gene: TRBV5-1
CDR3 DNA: TGCGCCAGCAGCTTTCGGGTTAAATATGGCTACACCTTC
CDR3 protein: CASSFRVKYGYTF

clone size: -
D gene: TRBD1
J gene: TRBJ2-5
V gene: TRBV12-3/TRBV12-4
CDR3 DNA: TGTGCCAGCAGTACAGGGGGTGCAGAGACCCAGTACTTC
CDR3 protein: CASSTGGAETQYF

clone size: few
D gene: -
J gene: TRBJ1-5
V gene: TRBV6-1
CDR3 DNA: TGTGCCAGCAGTGAAGAGGAGGGCGGGAATCAGCCCCAGCATTTT
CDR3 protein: CASSEEEGGNQPQHF

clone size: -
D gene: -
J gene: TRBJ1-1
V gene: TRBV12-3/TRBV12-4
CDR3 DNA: TGTGCCAGCAGAAGTACACGTCCAGAAGCTTTCTTT
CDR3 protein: CASRSTRPEAFF

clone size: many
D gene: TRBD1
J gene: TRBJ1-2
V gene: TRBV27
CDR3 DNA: TGTGCCAGCAGTCCTCTGGACAGGGCGGACTATGGCTACACCTTC
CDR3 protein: CASSPLDRADYGYTF

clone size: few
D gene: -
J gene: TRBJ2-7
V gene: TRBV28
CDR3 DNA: TGTGCCAGCAGTCTAAATTTTCTGTACTTC
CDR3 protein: CASSLNFLYF

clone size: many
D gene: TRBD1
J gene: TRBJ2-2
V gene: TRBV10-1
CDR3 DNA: TGCGCCAGCAGTCGAGACCCCTGGGACAGGGCAGGAATAGAGTACACCGGGGAGCTGTTTTTT
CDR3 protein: CASSRDPWDRAGIEYTGELFF

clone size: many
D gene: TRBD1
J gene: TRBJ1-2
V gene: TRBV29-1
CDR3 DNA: TGCAGCGTTGAAGTTCGACAGGGGGCGCAGGAAAACTATGGCTACACCTTC
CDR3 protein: CSVEVRQGAQENYGYTF

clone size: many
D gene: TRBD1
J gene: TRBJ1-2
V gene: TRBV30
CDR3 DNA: TGTGCCTGGAGTCGGGACAGGGGCACATATGGCTACACCTTC
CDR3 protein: CAWSRDRGTYGYTF

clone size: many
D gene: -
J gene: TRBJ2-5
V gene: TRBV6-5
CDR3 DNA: TGTGCCAGCAGTTACTCGAGTAAGGGCAGGGCAGAGACCCAGTACTTC
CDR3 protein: CASSYSSKGRAETQYF

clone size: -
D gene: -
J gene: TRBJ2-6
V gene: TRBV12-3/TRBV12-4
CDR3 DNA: TGTGCCAGCAGTCCGCCTCCAGTCTCTGGGGCCAACGTCCTGACTTTC
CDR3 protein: CASSPPPVSGANVLTF

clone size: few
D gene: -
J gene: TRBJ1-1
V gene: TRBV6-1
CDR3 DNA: TGTGCCAGCAGTCCTCCGGGTTCAGTGAACACTGAAGCTTTCTTT
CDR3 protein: CASSPPGSVNTEAFF

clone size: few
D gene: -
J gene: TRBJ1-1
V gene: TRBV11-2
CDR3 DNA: TGTGCCTGGGGGGAAGGGTATGGGACTGAAGCTTTCTTT
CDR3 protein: CAWGEGYGTEAFF

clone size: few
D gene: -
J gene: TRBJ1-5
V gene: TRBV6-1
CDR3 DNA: TGTGCCAGCAGATTGGTGGGGGGGGACAGCAATCAGCCCCAGCATTTT
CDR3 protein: CASRLVGGDSNQPQHF

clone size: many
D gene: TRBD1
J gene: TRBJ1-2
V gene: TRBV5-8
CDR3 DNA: TGTGCCAGCAGCCCCTCCGGGACAGATGGCTACACCTTC
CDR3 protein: CASSPSGTDGYTF

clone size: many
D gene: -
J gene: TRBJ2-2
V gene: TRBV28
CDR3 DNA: TGTGCCAGCAGTGGCTCCGGGGAGCTGTTTTTT
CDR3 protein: CASSGSGELFF

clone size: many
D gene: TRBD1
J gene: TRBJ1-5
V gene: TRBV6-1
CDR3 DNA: TGTGCCAGCAGTGATGACAGGGGGCACAATCAGCCCCAGCATTTT
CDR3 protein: CASSDDRGHNQPQHF

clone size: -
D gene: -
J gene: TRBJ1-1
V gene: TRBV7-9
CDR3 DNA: TGTGCCAGCAGCCCTCTCCCGGCGCGTAACACTGAAGCTTTCTTT
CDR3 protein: CASSPLPARNTEAFF

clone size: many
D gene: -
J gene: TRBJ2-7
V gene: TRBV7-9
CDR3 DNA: TGTGCCAGCAGCGCCGCGGGGTACTACGAGCAGTACTTC
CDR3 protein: CASSAAGYYEQYF

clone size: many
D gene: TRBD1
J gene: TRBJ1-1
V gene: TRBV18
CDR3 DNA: TGTGCCAGCTTCGTGGATCAGGACAGGGTTGAAGCTTTCTTT
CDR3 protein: CASFVDQDRVEAFF

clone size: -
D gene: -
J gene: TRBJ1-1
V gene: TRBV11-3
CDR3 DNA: TGTGCCAGCAGCTTAGTGGCAGGGGAAAGTGAAGCTTTCTTT
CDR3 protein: CASSLVAGESEAFF

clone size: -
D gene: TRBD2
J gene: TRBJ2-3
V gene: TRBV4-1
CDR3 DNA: TGCGCCAGCAGCCAAAAGGGGCCGGGACTAGCGCTGACAGATACGCAGTATTTT
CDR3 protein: CASSQKGPGLALTDTQYF

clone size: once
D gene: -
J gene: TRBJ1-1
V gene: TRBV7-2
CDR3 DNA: TGTGCCAGCAGCTTAGATTGGTCTGAAGCTTTCTTT
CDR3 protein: CASSLDWSEAFF

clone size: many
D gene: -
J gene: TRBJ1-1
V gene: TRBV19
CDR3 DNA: TGTGCCAGTAGTATAAGCGGTCAGGTAAAGGTGGCTTTCTTT
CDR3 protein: CASSISGQVKVAFF

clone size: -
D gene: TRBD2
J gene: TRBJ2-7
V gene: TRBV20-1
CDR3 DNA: TGCAGTGCTAGATCCCGACTAGCGGTGACCTACGAGCAGTACTTC
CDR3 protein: CSARSRLAVTYEQYF

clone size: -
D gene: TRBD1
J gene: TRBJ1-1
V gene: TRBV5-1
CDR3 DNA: TGCGCCAGCAGCTTTCTTGAGGGGGCGCGGGGGATGAACACTGAAGCTTTCTTT
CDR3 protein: CASSFLEGARGMNTEAFF

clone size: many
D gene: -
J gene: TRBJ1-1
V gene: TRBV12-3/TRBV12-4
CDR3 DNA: TGTGCCAGCAAGGCGGCATTGAACACTGAAGCTTTCTTT
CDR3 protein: CASKAALNTEAFF